Listed below are T cell receptor beta chains from one sample, sequenced in a study of early T cells in non-severe SARS-CoV-2 infection. One entry per CDR3 protein results from TCRdb running MiXCR on the 5' RACE reads. The sample shows some 80,000 distinct CDR3 sequences, roughly an eighth of them seen only once. Sequencing was carried out using whole blood. The receptors come from an adult who was a healthcare worker with PCR-confirmed SARS-CoV-2 infection or an uninfected control (not recorded which). The CDR3 runs from the conserved cysteine through the conserved F or W. A D gene is named only where the DNA matches it firmly. Some rows mark clone size as missing; the rest say once, few, many or name a class of expanded clone.

d_call clone_size j_call v_call cdr3_nt cdr3_aa
TRBD1 NA TRBJ1-6 TRBV30 TGTGCCTGGACCTTGACAGGGGGAACACCCCTCCACTTT CAWTLTGGTPLHF
NA few TRBJ2-1 TRBV2 TGTGCCAGCATGGACAATGAGCAGTTCTTC CASMDNEQFF
NA many TRBJ1-1 TRBV4-1 TGCGCCAGCAGCCAAGTCTCCCTTGGGTACACTGAAGCTTTCTTT CASSQVSLGYTEAFF
NA many TRBJ1-6 TRBV6-5 TGTGCCAGCAGTCGGGGGAGCCTTGATAATTCACCCCTCCACTTT CASSRGSLDNSPLHF
NA NA TRBJ1-2 TRBV6-5 TGTGCCAGCAGTTACTCTAACAGTCGCTATGGCTACACCTTC CASSYSNSRYGYTF
NA few TRBJ2-3 TRBV27 TGTGCCAGCGGGCGAGCCACAGATACGCAGTATTTT CASGRATDTQYF
NA many TRBJ1-6 TRBV10-2 TGCGCCAGCAGGGACCTGTTGGGGGATTCACCCCTCCACTTT CASRDLLGDSPLHF
NA many TRBJ1-2 TRBV12-3/TRBV12-4 TGTGCCAGCCAGGAAATGGAGGGGCTTGGCTACACCTTC CASQEMEGLGYTF
NA many TRBJ2-1 TRBV20-1 TGCATTGGGGGGCGAGGAAATGAGCAGTTCTTC CIGGRGNEQFF
TRBD1 many TRBJ1-3 TRBV2 TGTGCCAGCACACCTACGCCGACAGGGGGTAGAAACACCATATATTTT CASTPTPTGGRNTIYF
NA NA TRBJ1-2 TRBV20-1 TGCAGTGCCCTTATTTCGGGGGGCGACTATGGCTACACCTTC CSALISGGDYGYTF
NA NA TRBJ1-1 TRBV10-3 TGTGCCATCAGTGAATCGGCGACAATGAACACTGAAGCTTTCTTT CAISESATMNTEAFF
TRBD1 few TRBJ2-5 TRBV3-1 TGTGCCAGCAGCCAAGGCAGGGGGCCTGAGACCCAGTACTTC CASSQGRGPETQYF
NA NA TRBJ1-3 TRBV25-1 TGTGCCAGCGGGGTCTACGCTGGAAACACCATATATTTT CASGVYAGNTIYF
NA many TRBJ1-5 TRBV5-1 TGCGCCAGCAGCTTCGGACCCCAGGGCAATCAGCCCCAGCATTTT CASSFGPQGNQPQHF
NA many TRBJ2-5 TRBV20-1 TGCAGTGCTAGAGTACCGACGGCAGGGGCAGAGACCCAGTACTTC CSARVPTAGAETQYF
TRBD2 NA TRBJ2-1 TRBV18 TGTGCCAGCTCACCAGTCGGACTAGCGGGGGACAATGAGCAGTTCTTC CASSPVGLAGDNEQFF
NA NA TRBJ2-5 TRBV7-9 TGTGCCAGCAGCTTTGGGGCGTCCCGGGGGACCCAGTACTTC CASSFGASRGTQYF
NA few TRBJ2-3 TRBV4-2 TGTGCCAGCAGCCAGTTTAGTGGGGGACTTAGAAGGTATTTT CASSQFSGGLRRYF
NA NA TRBJ1-4 TRBV30 TGTGCCTGGAGTGGCACAGGGTGGGACGAAAAACTGTTTTTT CAWSGTGWDEKLFF
NA few TRBJ2-7 TRBV12-3/TRBV12-4 TGTGCCAGCAGTTTACAGGTGGCCGAGCAGTACTTC CASSLQVAEQYF
TRBD2 many TRBJ2-5 TRBV5-4 TGTGCCAGCAGCTTGACTAGCGGGGAAGAGACCCAGTACTTC CASSLTSGEETQYF
TRBD1 many TRBJ2-3 TRBV6-4 TGTGCCAGCAGTGTCCCCGGACAGGCCACAGATACGCAGTATTTT CASSVPGQATDTQYF
NA few TRBJ2-5 TRBV7-2 TGTGCCAGCAGCTTAGAATTGGCAGGCCCAGAGACCCAGTACTTC CASSLELAGPETQYF
NA many TRBJ2-5 TRBV5-4 TGTGCCAGCAGCTTGGGGAGGGTAGGGCAAGAGACCCAGTACTTC CASSLGRVGQETQYF
NA many TRBJ2-1 TRBV5-4 TGTGCCAGCAGCTTTGCGACCCTGAGCGGCAATGAGCAGTTCTTC CASSFATLSGNEQFF
NA few TRBJ2-2 TRBV24-1 TGTGCCACCAGTGACGCAAAGCGAGGGGCCACCGGGGAGCTGTTTTTT CATSDAKRGATGELFF